This entry lists 29 T cell receptor beta chains sequenced from one sample in a study of radiotherapy plus CTLA-4 blockade in lung cancer. Measured with immunoSEQ multiplex PCR; TCRdb has only the in-frame clones, and not every one. The table records over 45,000 clones, less than 80% of them present only once. Source: peripheral blood, taken from a patient treated with radiotherapy plus ipilimumab. The receptors originated from a human donor with non-small cell lung cancer who had a complete response to radiotherapy plus ipilimumab.

This rearrangement joins TRBV19 to TRBJ1-2; perhaps TRBD1 as D (5 bases). V lost 6 bases to trimming and J lost 6 bases, with 17 bases between them. The germline CDR1 and CDR2 sequences are LNHDA and SQIVND (reference sequence). The CDR3 spans 14 residues. The CDR3 reads CASSPGRGVDGYTF. The CDR3 bases are TGTGCCAGTAGCCCGGGACGGGGGGTCGATGGCTACACCTTC.

This clone was observed a single time. The V call is TRBV29-1, the J call TRBJ2-7; D remains ambiguous. The germline V and J ends were trimmed by 1 base and 3 bases, with 7 bases remaining between them. Germline-derived CDR1 and CDR2 are SQVTM and ANQGSEA. The CDR3 totals 12 residues. In nucleotides, the CDR3 is TGCAGCGTTGAAGGGCAGTACTACGAGCAGTACTTC. Its protein is CSVEGQYYEQYF.

This clone was seen only once. V usage is TRBV7-8 and J usage is TRBJ1-2; maybe TRBD1 (5 bases). Germline assignment: CDR1 SGHVS and CDR2 FQNEAQ. CDR3 length equals 13 residues. V lost 1 base and J lost 5, with 8 bases in between. DNA for the CDR3: TGTGCCAGCAGCTTAGGGGGCAAATATGGCTACACCTTC. Protein: CASSLGGKYGYTF. The full variable domain, in which reference TRBV7-8 and TRBJ1-2 provide the parts outside the CDR3, is GAGVSQSPRYKVAKRGQDVALRCDPISGHVSLFWYQQALGQGPEFLTYFQNEAQLDKSGLPSDRFFAERPEGSVSTLKIQRTQQEDSAVYLCASSLGGKYGYTFGSGTRLTVV.

The rearrangement joins TRBV7-2 to TRBJ2-5; D may be TRBD1 (6 bases). The CDR3 extends over 14 amino acids. The germline V and J ends were trimmed by 1 base and 2 bases, with 8 bases remaining between them. Germline V lookup: CDR1 SGHTA, CDR2 FQGNSA. The chain's CDR3 is CASSLVDSQETQYF. CDR3 nucleotides: TGTGCCAGCAGCTTAGTGGACAGTCAAGAGACCCAGTACTTC.

The chain recombines TRBV29-1 with TRBJ1-1; TRBD1 matches 9 bases. This CDR3 comprises 13 residues. Germline CDR1 and CDR2: SQVTM and ANQGSEA. V was clipped by 5 bases and J by 2 bases; unmatched bases: 3. The CDR3 region is CSVRTGDNTEAFF. In DNA form, the CDR3 reads TGCAGCGTTCGGACAGGGGATAACACTGAAGCTTTCTTT.

The genes are TRBV25-1 and TRBJ2-2, with D possibly being TRBD1 (6 bases). This CDR3 has 13 residues. Germline CDR1 reads MGHDK; CDR2 reads SYGVNS. The V end lost 3 bases, the J end lost 6 bases, and 8 bases lay between the germline ends. The CDR3 DNA reads as TGTGCCAGCAGTGACAGGGGTCCCGGGGAGCTGTTTTTT. Translated, it gives CASSDRGPGELFF.

The gene calls are TRBV7-2 and TRBJ2-3, with 8 bases matching TRBD2. CDR1 SGHTA and CDR2 FQGNSA come from the germline V gene. The CDR3 is 17 amino acids. V lost 0 bases, J lost 0 bases, and 5 bases stayed unmatched. CDR3 coding DNA: TGTGCCAGCAGCTTAGCGATTAGCGGGGAGAGCACAGATACGCAGTATTTT. Residues: CASSLAISGESTDTQYF.

V is TRBV4-1 and J is TRBJ1-2, with 8 nucleotides matching TRBD1. From germline, CDR1 is MGHRA and CDR2 YSYEKL. The V segment lost 0 bases and the J segment 4 bases; nucleotides outside the gene matches: 10. The CDR3 covers 17 residues. The CDR3 sequence is CASSQEGDRGVLYGYTF. Written as DNA, the CDR3 is TGCGCCAGCAGCCAAGAGGGAGACAGGGGCGTTCTCTATGGCTACACCTTC.

This clone came up once. The rearrangement uses TRBV19 and TRBJ1-2, with D tentatively TRBD1 (5 bases). Trimming shortened V by 7 bases and J by 6 bases, and 15 bases separated the two germline ends. The CDR3 has 13 amino acids. Germline V lookup: CDR1 LNHDA, CDR2 SQIVND (reference sequence). The CDR3 protein is CASTPTEDNGYTF. CDR3 in DNA: TGTGCCAGTACCCCTACCGAGGACAATGGCTACACCTTC. Full variable domain (remainder filled in from reference TRBV19 and TRBJ1-2): DGGITQSPKYLFRKEGQNVTLSCEQNLNHDAMYWYRQDPGQGLRLIYYSQIVNDFQKGDIAEGYSVSREKKESFPLTVTSAQKNPTAFYLCASTPTEDNGYTFGSGTRLTVV.

The chain uses TRBV7-8 and TRBJ1-5, with a weak D call TRBD1 (6 bases). The ends were cut back, 1 base at V and 2 bases at J, with 15 bases in the middle. CDR3 length: 17 residues. Germline CDR1 is SGHVS and CDR2 is FQNEAQ. CDR3 sequence: CASSLVNQGIGNQPQHF. The CDR3 DNA follows: TGTGCCAGCAGCTTAGTTAATCAGGGGATTGGCAATCAGCCCCAGCATTTT.

The genes are TRBV30 and TRBJ1-2; 9 nucleotides match TRBD1. The V gene end was trimmed by 5 bases and the J gene end by 7 bases; junction bases not matched to a gene: 11. Looked up from germline, CDR1 is GTSNPN and CDR2 is SVGIG (reference sequence). This CDR3 has 14 residues. This chain's CDR3 is CAWWPGQGGTGYTF. The DNA for the CDR3 is TGTGCCTGGTGGCCGGGACAGGGAGGTACTGGCTACACCTTC.

V usage is TRBV14 and J usage is TRBJ2-1; 10 bases map to TRBD2. Germline V gene data show CDR1 as SGHDN and CDR2 as FVKESK. CDR3 length: 17 residues. V gave up 1 base and J gave up 1 base; unmatched junction bases: 4. The CDR3 is CASSQASGRGSYNEQFF. CDR3 nucleotide sequence: TGTGCCAGCAGCCAAGCGAGCGGGAGGGGGTCCTACAATGAGCAGTTCTTC.

The genes are TRBV29-1 and TRBJ1-5; 9 bases agree with TRBD1. After removal of 4 bases from V and 4 bases from J, the junction contained 2 bases not matched to a gene. This CDR3 is 13 amino acids long. In germline, CDR1 is SQVTM, CDR2 ANQGSEA. The CDR3 sequence is CSVGDRENQPQHF. CDR3 DNA sequence: TGCAGCGTTGGGGACAGGGAAAATCAGCCCCAGCATTTT. The whole variable domain, remainder taken from reference TRBV29-1 and TRBJ1-5, is SAVISQKPSRDICQRGTSLTIQCQVDSQVTMMFWYRQQPGQSLTLIATANQGSEATYESGFVIDKFPISRPNLTFSTLTVSNMSPEDSSIYLCSVGDRENQPQHFGDGTRLSIL.

The rearrangement uses TRBV6-5 and TRBJ1-1; D is uncertain. CDR1 and CDR2 from the germline V gene are MNHEY and SVGAGI. The CDR3 spans 11 residues. Trimming stripped 4 bases from V and 13 bases from J, with 13 bases between. CDR3 loop: CASSSPTGLFF. CDR3 coding DNA: TGTGCCAGCAGTTCCCCCACCGGTCTTTTCTTT.

This clone was seen a few times. This sequence is one base from a far larger clone and is likely a read error. The rearrangement links TRBV5-1 to TRBJ1-1; 7 bases fit TRBD1. Germline-derived CDR1 and CDR2 are SGHRS and YFSETQ. CDR3 length equals 14 residues. CDR3 protein: CASSLEGGGTESFF. CDR3 in DNA: TGCGCCAGCAGCTTGGAAGGGGGCGGGACTGAATCTTTCTTT.

The CDR3 sequence is CASSIGPSGTQPQHF. The CDR3 DNA reads as TGTGCCAGTAGTATAGGCCCTTCGGGAACTCAGCCCCAGCATTTT. The chain couples TRBV19 to TRBJ1-5; D is unclear. V was trimmed by 1 base and J by 6 bases, leaving 13 bases between them. Germline lookup yields CDR1 LNHDA and CDR2 SQIVND (reference sequence). The CDR3 has 15 amino acids.

V usage is TRBV30 and J usage is TRBJ1-2; D perhaps matches TRBD1 (6 bases). V was cut by 4 bases and J by 4 bases, with 16 bases left in between. Germline CDR1 reads GTSNPN; CDR2 reads SVGIG (reference sequence). This CDR3 region has 14 residues. The CDR3 is CAWTLTGVLYGYTF. In DNA form, the CDR3 reads TGTGCCTGGACTTTGACAGGAGTTCTCTATGGCTACACCTTC. Filled out from reference TRBV30 and TRBJ1-2, the complete variable domain reads SQTIHQWPATLVQPVGSPLSLECTVEGTSNPNLYWYRQAAGRGLQLLFYSVGIGQISSEVPQNLSASRPQDRQFILSSKKLLLSDSGFYLCAWTLTGVLYGYTFGSGTRLTVV.

V gene TRBV5-4 combines with J gene TRBJ2-1; TRBD2 matches 11 bases. The CDR3 is 14 residues long. Trimming removed 0 bases from V and 7 bases from J; junction bases left unmatched: 0. CDR1 is SGHNT, CDR2 YYREEE, per germline (reference sequence). The CDR3 nucleotides are TGTGCCAGCAGCTTGGGACTAGCGGGGAATGAGCAGTTCTTC. It encodes CASSLGLAGNEQFF.

In its sample, this clone was seen once. The V call is TRBV7-2, the J call TRBJ2-7; possibly TRBD1 for D (5 bases). In germline, CDR1 is SGHTA, CDR2 FQGNSA. V was trimmed by 1 base and J by 2 bases, leaving 12 bases between them. This CDR3 comprises 15 residues. The DNA of the CDR3 is TGTGCCAGCAGCTTAGAACCCAGGGCCACCTACGAGCAGTACTTC. Its protein is CASSLEPRATYEQYF.

This chain joins TRBV19 and TRBJ1-5; TRBD1 is a possible D gene (5 bases). V was cut by 4 bases and J by 5 bases, with 24 bases left in between. Germline V gene data show CDR1 as LNHDA and CDR2 as SQIVND (reference sequence). The CDR3 is 18 amino acids. The CDR3 bases are TGTGCCAGTAGTAACCGACCATCGGACTATGGGGACTATCAGCCCCAGCATTTT. Amino acid sequence: CASSNRPSDYGDYQPQHF. The whole variable domain, remainder taken from reference TRBV19 and TRBJ1-5, is DGGITQSPKYLFRKEGQNVTLSCEQNLNHDAMYWYRQDPGQGLRLIYYSQIVNDFQKGDIAEGYSVSREKKESFPLTVTSAQKNPTAFYLCASSNRPSDYGDYQPQHFGDGTRLSIL.

Only one count was recorded for this clone. This rearrangement joins TRBV7-8 to TRBJ1-1, with D tentatively TRBD1 (6 bases). The CDR3 is 13 residues long. Germline V gene data show CDR1 as SGHVS and CDR2 as FQNEAQ. Between the trimmed V and J ends, which lost 5 bases and 7 bases, there was a span of 14 bases. The CDR3 here is CASSPTGLVEAFF. As DNA, the CDR3 is TGTGCCAGCAGCCCCACAGGGCTGGTTGAAGCTTTCTTT. Drawing the rest from reference TRBV7-8 and TRBJ1-1, the complete variable domain is GAGVSQSPRYKVAKRGQDVALRCDPISGHVSLFWYQQALGQGPEFLTYFQNEAQLDKSGLPSDRFFAERPEGSVSTLKIQRTQQEDSAVYLCASSPTGLVEAFFGQGTRLTVV.

The chain joins TRBV18 to TRBJ1-1; D remains unclear. V was pared by 3 bases and J by 0 bases, with 14 bases between. Per the germline V gene, CDR1 is KGHSH and CDR2 is LQKENI. There are 16 residues in the CDR3. In DNA form, the CDR3 reads TGTGCCAGCTCACCTCGTTTAGGAGGGTTGAACACTGAAGCTTTCTTT. It is translated as CASSPRLGGLNTEAFF.

The V call is TRBV2, the J call TRBJ2-2; 7 positions agree with TRBD1. The length of the CDR3 is 14 residues. The junction had 4 bases not matched to a gene; V was cut back by 6 bases and J by 3 bases. CDR1 and CDR2 (germline): SNHLY, FYNNEI. CDR3: CASRGQTDTGELFF. The DNA of the CDR3 is TGTGCCAGCAGGGGACAGACCGACACCGGGGAGCTGTTTTTT. The full variable domain, rest sourced from reference TRBV2 and TRBJ2-2, is EPEVTQTPSHQVTQMGQEVILRCVPISNHLYFYWYRQILGQKVEFLVSFYNNEISEKSEIFDDQFSVERPDGSNFTLKIRSTKLEDSAMYFCASRGQTDTGELFFGEGSRLTVL.

The CDR3 DNA follows: TGCGCCAGCAGCTTACCCCGTGGGCGGGAGGCACAAGAGACCCAGTACTTC. The encoded protein is CASSLPRGREAQETQYF. This chain joins TRBV5-1 and TRBJ2-5; 8 nucleotides agree with TRBD2. Germline trimming cut 2 bases from V and 2 bases from J; bases unmatched to any gene: 11. Looked up from germline, CDR1 is SGHRS and CDR2 is YFSETQ. This CDR3 comprises 17 residues.

The chain recombines TRBV7-8 with TRBJ1-2; 9 bases map to TRBD1. V was pared by 1 base and J by 1 base, with 1 base of the junction left unmatched. CDR1 is SGHVS, CDR2 FQNEAQ, per germline. The CDR3 has 15 amino acids. The CDR3 DNA follows: TGTGCCAGCAGCTTAGGGGGACAGGGTAACTATGGCTACACCTTC. This sequence encodes CASSLGGQGNYGYTF.

This chain joins TRBV5-1 and TRBJ2-3, with 7 bases aligning to TRBD1. Germline CDR1 is SGHRS and CDR2 is YFSETQ. The CDR3 runs to 15 residues. V was clipped by 5 bases and J by 8 bases; unmatched bases: 14. The CDR3 here is CASRRGQGQGVTQYF. In DNA, the CDR3 is TGCGCCAGCAGAAGGGGGCAGGGCCAGGGGGTTACGCAGTATTTT.

The chain couples TRBV5-6 to TRBJ2-3; 8 bases fit TRBD1. Germline V gene data show CDR1 as SGHDT and CDR2 as YYEEEE. V lost 1 base and J lost 2; bases outside the gene matches: 9. This CDR3 comprises 17 residues. The CDR3 nucleotides are TGTGCCAGCAGCTTGCGGACAGGGATATCCTCCACAGATACGCAGTATTTT. It specifies CASSLRTGISSTDTQYF.

The chain employs TRBV5-1 and TRBJ2-5, with 8 bases identical to TRBD2. Germline V lookup: CDR1 SGHRS, CDR2 YFSETQ. Trimming at V came to 1 base and at J to 1 base, leaving 3 bases not matched to a gene. This CDR3 has 15 amino acids. CDR3 loop: CASSLIAGSQETQYF. The DNA of the CDR3 is TGCGCCAGCAGCTTGATAGCGGGGAGCCAAGAGACCCAGTACTTC.

The CDR3 region is CASGLSGRAGGELFF. The CDR3 DNA is TGTGCCAGCGGACTTAGCGGGAGGGCCGGCGGGGAGCTGTTTTTT. The chain employs TRBV2 and TRBJ2-2; 11 bases fit TRBD2. Germline V CDR1 and CDR2: SNHLY, FYNNEI. The trim removed 8 bases at V and 7 bases at J, leaving 9 bases unmatched. The CDR3 totals 15 residues.